These 8 T cell receptor beta chains were sequenced from one sample in a study of tumor and adjacent non-tumor tissue in lung cancer. RNA was extracted from bulk tissue without any cell sorting. Distant lung tissue was collected more than 3 cm away from the tumor edge. TCRbeta libraries were built with three rounds of nested PCR, modified from ARM-PCR. TCRdb re-derived calls from the multiplex PCR reads in MiXCR, one entry per CDR3 protein. The sample carries approximately 120,000 distinct CDR3 sequences, 60% to 65% recorded once. Specimen: distant non-tumor lung tissue. These receptors came from a man in his sixties with non-small cell lung cancer.

Of note for this clonotype: At one of its ends the junction is not consistent with the germline gene, which may arise from a read error. This chain links TRBV7-9 with TRBJ1-6; D is uncertain. The germline gives CDR1 SEHNR, CDR2 FQNEAQ (reference sequence). This CDR3 contains 14 residues. DNA of the CDR3: TGTGTCAGCAGCTCCGGATGGAATAATTCACCCCTCCACTTT. Amino acids: CVSSSGWNNSPLHF.

This clonotype appeared a few times. The chain is built from TRBV30 and TRBJ2-7; 9 bases are shared with TRBD2. The CDR3 is 13 amino acids. Germline loops: CDR1 GTSNPN, CDR2 SVGIG (reference sequence). The trim removed 4 bases at V and 0 bases at J, leaving 1 base unmatched. The CDR3 DNA sequence: TGTGCCTGGACTAGCGGGAACTCCTACGAGCAGTACTTC. Its translation: CAWTSGNSYEQYF.

The chain has TRBV6-5 and TRBJ2-3; D gene ambiguous. This CDR3 comprises 14 residues. Trimming shortened V by 5 bases and J by 7 bases, and 16 bases separated the two germline ends. The germline CDR1 and CDR2 sequences are MNHEY and SVGAGI. For the CDR3, the DNA is TGTGCCAGCAGTGCACATGGGGTGAGATATACGCAGTATTTT. Protein: CASSAHGVRYTQYF.

On this clonotype itself: This may be a read error, as it is one base from a much larger clone. This chain connects TRBV7-3 to TRBJ1-3; maybe TRBD1 (6 bases). The germline gives CDR1 SGHTA, CDR2 FQGTGA. The CDR3 has 16 amino acids. The CDR3 loop reads CASSLQPQGSGNIIYF. As DNA, the CDR3 is TGTGCCAGCAGCTTACAACCACAGGGCTCTGGAAACATCATATATTTT.

V is TRBV6-6 and J is TRBJ2-1; 10 bases match TRBD2. This CDR3 has 17 amino acids. Germline CDR1 MNHNY, CDR2 SVGAGI (reference sequence). V lost 10 bases to trimming and J lost 5 bases; unmatched junction nucleotides: 17. CDR3 nucleotide sequence: TGTGCCAACAATTATGGGACCAGACTAGCGGGCAACAATGAGCAGTTCTTC. Translation: CANNYGTRLAGNNEQFF.

Points on this clonotype: A junction boundary mismatches the germline segment, possibly from a read error. The chain carries TRBV12-3 or TRBV12-4 and TRBJ2-7; D is undetermined. The CDR3 runs 13 residues. The CDR3 sequence is CASSSGRNCEQYF. CDR3 sequence (DNA): TGTGCCAGCAGTTCAGGAAGGAACTGCGAGCAGTACTTT.

A word on this clonotype: Relative to the germline gene, one junction end is altered; a read error may explain this. CDR3 region: CASSPTISSGENIHYF. The CDR3 DNA sequence: TGTGCCAGCAGCCCTACTATTTCTAGCGGAGAAAACATTCATTACTTC. The chain joins TRBV4-2 to TRBJ2-4, with 7 bases aligning to TRBD2. CDR3 length: 16 residues. Germline assignment: CDR1 LGHNA and CDR2 YNFKEQ.

Turning to this clonotype: This may arise from a read error, as a much more abundant clone is one base away. V and J are TRBV4-3 and TRBJ2-1, with TRBD1 matching over 8 bases. CDR1 and CDR2 (germline): LGHNA, YSLEER. The CDR3 runs 16 residues. DNA for the CDR3: TGCGCCAGCAGCCAAGATCCTTCAGGGGGCCGGAATGAGCGGTTCTTC. Translated: CASSQDPSGGRNERFF.